The 19 T cell receptor beta chains in this list originate from one sample, sequenced in a study of blood T cell repertoires in COVID-19. Assay: immunoSEQ multiplex PCR; the TCRdb copy retains only in-frame clones and omits some. This sample has around 320,000 clones, with around 90% found just once. The sequenced material came from PBMCs or T cells enriched from blood (not recorded which). Receptors were obtained from a woman under 30 with acute COVID-19.

The chain couples TRBV2 to TRBJ1-5, with D maybe TRBD1 (6 bases). V gave up 4 bases and J gave up 5 bases, with 15 bases separating them. Germline CDR1 and CDR2: SNHLY and FYNNEI. The CDR3 sequence is 15 residues long. The CDR3 DNA sequence: TGTGCCAGCAGTGCTCGGGACAAATCTTATCAGCCCCAGCATTTT. The encoded protein is CASSARDKSYQPQHF. Drawing the rest from reference TRBV2 and TRBJ1-5, the complete variable domain is EPEVTQTPSHQVTQMGQEVILRCVPISNHLYFYWYRQILGQKVEFLVSFYNNEISEKSEIFDDQFSVERPDGSNFTLKIRSTKLEDSAMYFCASSARDKSYQPQHFGDGTRLSIL.

The CDR3 nucleotides read TGCAGCGTTGAAGTGGTAACAGTCAGAAGGAAAGCTTTCTTT. Translation gives CSVEVVTVRRKAFF. This chain links TRBV29-1 with TRBJ1-1; D is uncertain. This CDR3 is 14 amino acids long. The germline V gene has CDR1 SQVTM and CDR2 ANQGSEA. The V gene lost 1 base and the J gene lost 9 bases, with 18 bases spanning the gap.

This rearrangement joins TRBV27 to TRBJ1-1, with TRBD1 identical over 9 bases. The V and J ends lost 0 bases and 2 bases, in that order; junction bases with no gene match: 1. CDR3 size: 15 residues. CDR1 is MNHEY, CDR2 SMNVEV, per germline (reference sequence). The CDR3 DNA is TGTGCCAGCAGTTTATCCACAGGGGGCAACACTGAAGCTTTCTTT. Translated, it gives CASSLSTGGNTEAFF.

The chain recombines TRBV27 with TRBJ2-1; TRBD1 aligns across 11 bases. Looked up from germline, CDR1 is MNHEY and CDR2 is SMNVEV (reference sequence). The CDR3 spans 15 residues. Trimming cost V 5 bases and J 4 bases; bases outside gene matches: 4. The CDR3 loop is CASSRDRGAYNEQFF. The CDR3 DNA follows: TGTGCCAGCAGTAGGGACAGGGGGGCTTACAATGAGCAGTTCTTC.

The gene calls are TRBV6-5 and TRBJ1-5; maybe TRBD1 (5 bases). Per germline, CDR1 MNHEY and CDR2 SVGAGI. The V end was cut by 7 bases, the J end by 1 base, with 14 bases between. CDR3 length: 15 residues. The CDR3 here is CASIKGLVSNQPQHF. DNA for the CDR3: TGTGCCAGCATAAAGGGGTTGGTAAGCAATCAGCCCCAGCATTTT.

The chain uses TRBV11-2 and TRBJ1-4; 7 bases fit TRBD1. CDR1 and CDR2 (germline): SGHAT, FQNNGV. The CDR3 is made up of 14 amino acids. V trimming: 5 bases; J trimming: 7 bases; junction bases outside the gene matches: 7. CDR3 amino acids: CASSGTGDGEKLFF. CDR3 coding DNA: TGTGCCAGCAGCGGAACAGGGGACGGTGAAAAACTGTTTTTT. Full variable domain (rest looked up from reference TRBV11-2 and TRBJ1-4): EAGVAQSPRYKIIEKRQSVAFWCNPISGHATLYWYQQILGQGPKLLIQFQNNGVVDDSQLPKDRFSAERLKGVDSTLKIQPAKLEDSAVYLCASSGTGDGEKLFFGSGTQLSVL.

This chain links TRBV28 with TRBJ2-4, with D uncertain. Trimming removed 5 bases from V and 1 base from J, with 9 bases in between. Germline loops: CDR1 MDHEN, CDR2 SYDVKM. The CDR3 totals 14 residues. The chain's CDR3 is CASSPRWAKNIQYF. DNA for the CDR3: TGTGCCAGCAGTCCCAGGTGGGCCAAAAACATTCAGTACTTC.

The chain has TRBV10-3 and TRBJ2-1; D is unresolved. Trimming left V 11 bases short and J 7 bases short, with 15 bases between. CDR3 length: 12 amino acids. Germline CDR1 is ENHRY and CDR2 is SYGVKD. The CDR3 spells CAASSPGNEQFF. The CDR3 nucleotides read TGTGCCGCGTCATCCCCAGGAAATGAGCAGTTCTTC.

The V gene is TRBV7-3, the J gene TRBJ2-1; 10 bases map to TRBD2. Germline loops: CDR1 SGHTA, CDR2 FQGTGA. The CDR3 is 16 amino acids. The V segment lost 4 bases and the J segment 4 bases; nucleotides outside the gene matches: 7. The CDR3 region is CASSSIAGGRYNEQFF. In nucleotides, the CDR3 is TGTGCCAGCAGCTCCATAGCGGGAGGCCGATACAATGAGCAGTTCTTC.

The rearrangement links TRBV5-6 to TRBJ2-7; D may be TRBD2 (5 bases). This CDR3 has 13 residues. V was cut by 3 bases and J by 2 bases, with 9 bases left in between. The germline gives CDR1 SGHDT, CDR2 YYEEEE. The DNA for the CDR3 is TGTGCCAGCAGCTCCGGGGTTACCTACGAGCAGTACTTC. It is translated as CASSSGVTYEQYF.

This rearrangement joins TRBV29-1 to TRBJ2-7; 9 bases agree with TRBD1. The CDR3 extends over 15 amino acids. Per germline, CDR1 SQVTM and CDR2 ANQGSEA. Unmatched junction bases numbered 9, after V lost 1 base and J lost 5 bases. The CDR3 sequence: CSVEGQRTGVNEQYF. In DNA, the CDR3 is TGCAGCGTTGAAGGCCAAAGGACAGGGGTTAACGAGCAGTACTTC.

The chain combines TRBV29-1 with TRBJ1-2, with TRBD1 as a possible D gene (5 bases). V lost 0 bases and J 10 bases, leaving 9 bases between the germline ends. The CDR3 has 11 residues. Germline V gene lookup returns CDR1 SQVTM and CDR2 ANQGSEA. CDR3 sequence (DNA): TGCAGCGTTGAAGACAGGGAAGTCTACACCTTC. Encoded protein: CSVEDREVYTF.

The V and J genes are TRBV29-1 and TRBJ1-2, with 7 bases that match TRBD1. This CDR3 has 13 residues. With 6 bases clipped from V and 2 bases from J, the junction kept 6 bases outside the gene matches. Germline CDR1 reads SQVTM; CDR2 reads ANQGSEA. DNA of the CDR3: TGCAGCGTGGAACCGGACAGGAACTATGGCTACACCTTC. It is translated as CSVEPDRNYGYTF.

Written as DNA, the CDR3 is TGTGCCAGCAGCGCTTCCCCGGGACAGGGATTCGACGAGCAGTACTTC. Protein product: CASSASPGQGFDEQYF. This chain joins TRBV5-5 and TRBJ2-7, with TRBD1 matching 9 bases. The V segment lost 4 bases and the J segment 5 bases; nucleotides outside the gene matches: 13. This CDR3 region has 16 residues. The V gene's germline CDR1 is SGHKS and CDR2 YYEKEE (reference sequence). The full variable domain, completed using reference TRBV5-5 and TRBJ2-7, is DAGVTQSPTHLIKTRGQQVTLRCSPISGHKSVSWYQQVLGQGPQFIFQYYEKEERGRGNFPDRFSARQFPNYSSELNVNALLLGDSALYLCASSASPGQGFDEQYFGPGTRLTVT.

The rearrangement uses TRBV5-6 and TRBJ2-1; 9 nucleotides match TRBD2. Unmatched junction bases numbered 2, after V lost 4 bases and J lost 0 bases. CDR1 and CDR2 from the germline V gene are SGHDT and YYEEEE. CDR3 length equals 15 residues. CDR3 DNA sequence: TGTGCCAGCAGCCCAGCGGGGGGCTCCTACAATGAGCAGTTCTTC. Translating gives CASSPAGGSYNEQFF.

The J gene is TRBJ2-7, the V gene TRBV28; 9 nucleotides line up with TRBD2. V shed 3 bases and J 3 bases; nucleotides not matched to a gene: 6. Germline-derived CDR1 and CDR2 are MDHEN and SYDVKM. The CDR3 has 15 residues. Here the CDR3 DNA reads TGTGCCAGCAGTTTTTTCGGTAGCGGGAGCTACGAGCAGTACTTC. Amino acid sequence: CASSFFGSGSYEQYF.

This clone was picked up one time. The chain carries TRBV15 and TRBJ1-4; tentatively, D is TRBD1 (5 bases). Deletions cut 5 bases from V and 2 bases from J, with 9 bases between. The CDR3 contains 14 residues. Germline lookup yields CDR1 LNHNV and CDR2 YYDKDF (reference sequence). The CDR3 coding sequence is TGTGCCACCAGCGAGACAGTCACTAATGAAAAACTGTTTTTT. It codes for CATSETVTNEKLFF.

V gene TRBV9 combines with J gene TRBJ1-6, with D unresolved. The V end lost 0 bases, the J end lost 0 bases, and 10 bases lay between the germline ends. This CDR3 spans 17 amino acids. Germline assignment: CDR1 SGDLS and CDR2 YYNGEE. CDR3 DNA sequence: TGTGCCAGCAGCGTAGATGTCCGGAGCTCCTATAATTCACCCCTCCACTTT. Residues: CASSVDVRSSYNSPLHF. Using reference TRBV9 and TRBJ1-6 for the parts outside the CDR3, the full variable domain is DSGVTQTPKHLITATGQRVTLRCSPRSGDLSVYWYQQSLDQGLQFLIQYYNGEERAKGNILERFSAQQFPDLHSELNLSSLELGDSALYFCASSVDVRSSYNSPLHFGNGTRLTVT.

This clone has a handful of counts. The CDR3 sequence: CAWSYASLAGTDTQYF. In DNA, the CDR3 is TGTGCCTGGAGTTACGCCTCCCTAGCGGGAACAGATACGCAGTATTTT. The V call is TRBV30, the J call TRBJ2-3; the match to TRBD2 covers 9 bases. The CDR3 is 16 residues long. V dropped 2 bases and J dropped 3; count of bases not matched to a gene: 9. Germline CDR1 reads GTSNPN; CDR2 reads SVGIG (reference sequence).